These 9 T cell receptor beta chains originate from one sample sequenced in a study of blood T cell repertoires in COVID-19. Sequencing was performed with immunoSEQ multiplex PCR; in TCRdb, only in-frame clones are kept and a portion is missing. The sample contains 150,000 or so clones, over 70% of which appear only once. The sample comprised PBMCs or T cells enriched from blood (not recorded which). The origin of the receptors is a middle-aged man who had recovered from COVID-19.

This clone was seen a few times. This chain uses TRBV9 with TRBJ2-3, with 9 bases matching TRBD2. Trimming removed 0 bases from V and 1 base from J; junction bases left unmatched: 9. The length of the CDR3 is 18 residues. Germline values: CDR1 SGDLS, CDR2 YYNGEE. This chain's CDR3 is CASSVDLAGPTGTDTQYF. The CDR3 nucleotides read TGTGCCAGCAGCGTAGATCTAGCGGGGCCAACGGGCACAGATACGCAGTATTTT.

The rearrangement joins TRBV5-1 to TRBJ1-4, with D maybe TRBD1 (6 bases). The germline gives CDR1 SGHRS, CDR2 YFSETQ. The V and J ends lost 4 bases and 0 bases respectively, with 10 bases between them. The CDR3 has 15 residues. The CDR3 sequence is CASSRTAATNEKLFF. The CDR3 nucleotides are TGCGCCAGCAGCCGGACAGCTGCAACTAATGAAAAACTGTTTTTT.

The rearrangement uses TRBV7-2 and TRBJ2-1, with 7 bases lining up with TRBD2. Germline V lookup: CDR1 SGHTA, CDR2 FQGNSA. The ends lost 5 bases at V and 3 bases at J; junction bases unmatched: 7. This CDR3 is built from 15 residues. The CDR3 sequence: CASSLLGGDYNEQFF. Here the CDR3 DNA reads TGTGCCAGCAGCCTCCTGGGAGGGGACTACAATGAGCAGTTCTTC.

The J gene is TRBJ2-4, the V gene TRBV7-9; the D is unclear. The CDR3 length is 15 residues. V gave up 5 bases and J gave up 0 bases, with 11 bases separating them. The germline V gene encodes CDR1 SEHNR and CDR2 FQNEAQ (reference sequence). The CDR3 nucleotides read TGTGCCAGCAGCCCCGTTCCTGTAGCCAAAAACATTCAGTACTTC. Amino acid sequence: CASSPVPVAKNIQYF.

This clone was seen a few times. The chain couples TRBV5-4 to TRBJ2-1; 12 bases fit TRBD2. The CDR3 spans 15 residues. Germline-derived CDR1 and CDR2 are SGHNT and YYREEE (reference sequence). With 3 bases clipped from V and 10 bases from J, the junction kept 8 bases outside the gene matches. Here the CDR3 reads CASSSLAGGGEEQFF. The CDR3 region has the DNA TGTGCCAGCAGCTCCCTAGCGGGAGGGGGGGAAGAGCAGTTCTTC.

The J gene is TRBJ1-1, the V gene TRBV7-9, with TRBD1 identical over 10 bases. The CDR3 spans 15 residues. Germline trimming cut 5 bases from V and 0 bases from J; bases unmatched to any gene: 3. Germline CDR1 and CDR2: SEHNR and FQNEAQ (reference sequence). The CDR3 DNA sequence: TGTGCCAGCAGCGCCGACAGGGGGCTGAACACTGAAGCTTTCTTT. Translating gives CASSADRGLNTEAFF. Supplemented by reference TRBV7-9 and TRBJ1-1, the full variable domain reads DTGVSQNPRHKITKRGQNVTFRCDPISEHNRLYWYRQTLGQGPEFLTYFQNEAQLEKSRLLSDRFSAERPKGSFSTLEIQRTEQGDSAMYLCASSADRGLNTEAFFGQGTRLTVV.

This clone was picked up one time. The chain employs TRBV18 and TRBJ1-1, with D possibly being TRBD1 (5 bases). V lost 7 bases and J lost 0, with 18 bases in between. Germline values: CDR1 KGHSH, CDR2 LQKENI. The CDR3 length is 16 residues. In DNA, the CDR3 is TGTGCCAGCTTCACCGCCCAGGGAGGGGTGAACACTGAAGCTTTCTTT. Its translation: CASFTAQGGVNTEAFF.

This clone was recorded only once. The rearrangement uses TRBV9 and TRBJ1-5; 9 bases are shared with TRBD1. Germline assignment: CDR1 SGDLS and CDR2 YYNGEE. The length of the CDR3 is 15 residues. V lost 4 bases to trimming and J lost 4 bases; unmatched junction nucleotides: 6. The CDR3 sequence: CASSPTGGDNQPQHF. The CDR3 DNA reads as TGTGCCAGCAGCCCGACAGGGGGAGATAATCAGCCCCAGCATTTT.

This chain links TRBV2 with TRBJ2-5, with a weak D call TRBD2 (5 bases). V lost 6 bases and J 2 bases, leaving 10 bases between the germline ends. This CDR3 contains 13 residues. Germline V gives CDR1 SNHLY, CDR2 FYNNEI. The CDR3 DNA reads as TGTGCCAGCAGCTGGACTCGGCAAGAGACCCAGTACTTC. Its protein product is CASSWTRQETQYF.